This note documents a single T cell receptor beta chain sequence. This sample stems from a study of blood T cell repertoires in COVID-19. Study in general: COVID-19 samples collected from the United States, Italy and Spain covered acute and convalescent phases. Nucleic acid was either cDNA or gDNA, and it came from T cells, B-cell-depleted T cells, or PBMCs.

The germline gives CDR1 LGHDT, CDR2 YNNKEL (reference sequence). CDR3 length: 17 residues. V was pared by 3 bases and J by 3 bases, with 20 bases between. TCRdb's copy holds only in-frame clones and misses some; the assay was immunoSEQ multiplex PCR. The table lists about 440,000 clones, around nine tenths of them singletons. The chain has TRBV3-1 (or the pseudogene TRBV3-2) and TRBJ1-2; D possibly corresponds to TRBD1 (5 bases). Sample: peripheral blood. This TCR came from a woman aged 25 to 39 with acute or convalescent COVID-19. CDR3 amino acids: CASSHMVRGLWDYGYTF. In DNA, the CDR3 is TGTGCCAGCAGCCATATGGTCCGGGGACTCTGGGACTATGGCTACACCTTC.